Presented here are 23 T cell receptor beta chains from one specimen sequenced in a study of blood T cell repertoires in COVID-19. This table comes from immunoSEQ multiplex PCR, and its TCRdb copy is limited to in-frame clones, with some not included. The sample comprises 30,000 or so clones, around 89% of which are singletons, and 5% to 6.5% rests with the top ten. The sequenced sample consisted of peripheral blood. The receptors stem from a human donor in a cohort sampled during active COVID-19.

Here the CDR3 DNA reads TGCGCCAGCAGCCAAGATCGGGGGGAACGTGGCTACACCTTC. It codes for CASSQDRGERGYTF. The chain carries TRBV4-3 and TRBJ1-2, with D possibly matching TRBD1 (5 bases). Trimming took off 0 bases at V and 7 bases at J, with 12 bases between the two ends. The CDR3 totals 14 residues. CDR1 LGHNA and CDR2 YSLEER come from the germline V gene.

The chain carries TRBV4-1 and TRBJ1-6; D is undetermined. Trimming stripped 3 bases from V and 10 bases from J, with 19 bases between. The CDR3 extends over 16 amino acids. Germline assignment: CDR1 MGHRA and CDR2 YSYEKL. CDR3 residues: CASSHLGRQLYSPLHF. The DNA for the CDR3 is TGCGCCAGCAGCCATCTTGGGAGACAATTGTACTCACCCCTCCACTTT.

The rearrangement links TRBV19 to TRBJ2-3; 9 nucleotides agree with TRBD1. The V gene's germline CDR1 is LNHDA and CDR2 SQIVND (reference sequence). There are 17 residues in the CDR3. The V gene end was trimmed by 1 base and the J gene end by 2 bases; junction bases not matched to a gene: 7. The CDR3 spells CASSIVPQGAVTDTQYF. CDR3 coding DNA: TGTGCCAGTAGTATAGTTCCACAGGGGGCAGTCACAGATACGCAGTATTTT.

The chain has TRBV5-1 and TRBJ1-2; TRBD1 is a possible D gene (5 bases). The CDR3 is 16 residues long. Germline V gene lookup returns CDR1 SGHRS and CDR2 YFSETQ. The V end lost 5 bases, the J end lost 1 base, and 18 bases lay between the germline ends. The CDR3 DNA is TGCGCCAGCAGTAAGTCCTGGACACCAGATAACTATGGCTACACCTTC. Translated, it gives CASSKSWTPDNYGYTF.

J is TRBJ1-2 and V is TRBV7-7; a weak D match, TRBD1 (6 bases). Germline V gene data show CDR1 as SSHAT and CDR2 as FNYEAQ (reference sequence). The CDR3 totals 15 residues. V gave up 4 bases and J gave up 1 base, with 13 bases separating them. The CDR3 DNA is TGTGCCAGCAGCTCTCTGGACAGTTATAACTATGGCTACACCTTC. Protein product: CASSSLDSYNYGYTF.

The CDR3 DNA follows: TGTGCCAGCAGTCGACAGTCAGAAAATGAAAAACTGTTTTTT. This codes for CASSRQSENEKLFF. This chain links TRBV6-2 or TRBV6-3 with TRBJ1-4, with D perhaps matching TRBD1 (5 bases). V was clipped by 5 bases and J by 5 bases, with 12 bases between them. The length of the CDR3 is 14 residues. The germline gives CDR1 MNHEY, CDR2 SVGEGT.

V usage is TRBV18 and J usage is TRBJ2-7; unclear D gene. There are 14 residues in the CDR3. V shed 0 bases and J shed 3 bases, with 9 bases lying between them. The V gene's germline CDR1 is KGHSH and CDR2 LQKENI. The chain's CDR3 is CASSPPTAVYEQYF. DNA for the CDR3: TGTGCCAGCTCACCACCTACGGCGGTCTACGAGCAGTACTTC.

J is TRBJ2-7 and V is TRBV6-1; 7 positions match TRBD1. V was pared by 6 bases and J by 3 bases, with 17 bases of the junction left unmatched. In germline, CDR1 is MNHNS, CDR2 SASEGT. CDR3 length: 17 residues. The CDR3 DNA follows: TGTGCCAGCAGAGAATACCTACTCACCGGGACAGACTACGAGCAGTACTTC. It encodes CASREYLLTGTDYEQYF.

This clone is labeled medium-sized. This sequence joins TRBV27 and TRBJ2-1; the D is unclear. Germline CDR1 and CDR2: MNHEY and SMNVEV (reference sequence). The length of the CDR3 is 14 residues. V was clipped by 0 bases and J by 0 bases, with 3 bases between them. CDR3 sequence: CASSLSHSYNEQFF. The CDR3 nucleotides are TGTGCCAGCAGTTTATCCCACTCCTACAATGAGCAGTTCTTC.

V usage is TRBV7-2 and J usage is TRBJ2-5; D is ambiguous. This CDR3 is built from 15 residues. Trimming shortened V by 0 bases and J by 2 bases, and 10 bases separated the two germline ends. The germline CDR1 and CDR2 sequences are SGHTA and FQGNSA. The CDR3 DNA reads TGTGCCAGCAGCTTAGCGCCTGGCCAACAAGAGACCCAGTACTTC. Translated, it gives CASSLAPGQQETQYF.

Here the CDR3 DNA reads TGTGCCAGCAGCTTACAATCCTACGAGCAGTACTTC. Translating gives CASSLQSYEQYF. V usage is TRBV7-9 and J usage is TRBJ2-7; D remains ambiguous. The CDR3 extends over 12 amino acids. Trimming cost V 2 bases and J 1 base, with 3 bases left between them. The V gene's germline CDR1 is SEHNR and CDR2 FQNEAQ (reference sequence). Looking up the rest from reference TRBV7-9 and TRBJ2-7 gives the full variable domain: DTGVSQNPRHKITKRGQNVTFRCDPISEHNRLYWYRQTLGQGPEFLTYFQNEAQLEKSRLLSDRFSAERPKGSFSTLEIQRTEQGDSAMYLCASSLQSYEQYFGPGTRLTVT.

V is TRBV2 and J is TRBJ2-2; D is perhaps TRBD2 (6 bases). V dropped 4 bases and J dropped 1 base, with 10 bases sitting between them. This CDR3 spans 15 amino acids. Germline CDR1 and CDR2: SNHLY and FYNNEI. Here the CDR3 reads CASSGGTGNTGELFF. In nucleotides, the CDR3 is TGTGCCAGCAGTGGGGGGACTGGGAACACCGGGGAGCTGTTTTTT.

CDR3 sequence reads: CATSRDSSVTQYF. The DNA of the CDR3 is TGTGCCACCAGCAGAGATTCTTCGGTTACGCAGTATTTT. The chain links TRBV15 to TRBJ2-3; no clear D. The CDR3 covers 13 residues. V shed 0 bases and J shed 8 bases, with 9 bases lying between them. Germline values: CDR1 LNHNV, CDR2 YYDKDF (reference sequence).

With respect to this clone: At one boundary the junction diverges from the germline segment, which might be a read error. V gene TRBV24-1 combines with J gene TRBJ2-3; possibly TRBD2 for D (5 bases). This CDR3 is built from 12 residues. Germline V gives CDR1 KGHDR, CDR2 SFDVKD. In nucleotides, the CDR3 is TGTGCCACCAGTGATGGGCGTCGGGATAGGGATTTT. It codes for CATSDGRRDRDF.

The chain recombines TRBV6-2 or TRBV6-3 with TRBJ2-3; D perhaps matches TRBD2 (5 bases). Per the germline V gene, CDR1 is MNHEY and CDR2 is SVGEGT. The V and J ends lost 2 bases and 0 bases respectively, with 15 bases between them. CDR3 length: 17 residues. The CDR3 reads CASSYRTGSLSTDTQYF. In DNA, the CDR3 is TGTGCCAGCAGTTACAGGACTGGCAGTCTTAGCACAGATACGCAGTATTTT.

The genes are TRBV14 and TRBJ2-5; 9 positions match TRBD2. This CDR3 is built from 15 residues. Trimming took 8 bases from V and 4 from J; bases not matched to a gene: 11. Germline-derived CDR1 and CDR2 are SGHDN and FVKESK. Here the CDR3 reads CASQVAGAGGETQYF. CDR3 in DNA: TGTGCCAGCCAAGTAGCGGGGGCCGGGGGAGAGACCCAGTACTTC.

The chain joins TRBV19 to TRBJ1-1, with 10 bases that match TRBD1. This CDR3 has 15 amino acids. Germline values: CDR1 LNHDA, CDR2 SQIVND (reference sequence). J gave up 3 bases and V 2 bases, and 3 bases lay outside the gene matches. CDR3 DNA: TGTGCCAGTAGTATATACGGGACAGGGGACACTGAAGCTTTCTTT. Its protein product is CASSIYGTGDTEAFF.

This clone was detected a few times. The CDR3 sequence is CASSPPLGTEPLNSPLHF. As DNA, the CDR3 is TGTGCCAGCAGCCCGCCACTGGGGACAGAACCTCTTAATTCACCCCTCCACTTT. V gene TRBV11-2 combines with J gene TRBJ1-6; TRBD1 agrees at 7 bases. The germline CDR1 and CDR2 sequences are SGHAT and FQNNGV. The CDR3 is 18 residues long. Trimming at V came to 5 bases and at J to 6 bases, leaving 16 bases not matched to a gene.

The CDR3 nucleotides read TGTGCCAGCAGCTTAGAAGGACAGCCCTCCACAGATACGCAGTATTTT. This codes for CASSLEGQPSTDTQYF. The J gene is TRBJ2-3, the V gene TRBV11-2; a weak D match, TRBD1 (6 bases). The CDR3 covers 16 residues. V was cut by 0 bases and J by 2 bases, with 12 bases left in between. Germline V CDR1 and CDR2: SGHAT, FQNNGV.

This chain uses TRBV5-1 with TRBJ1-4, with 8 bases fitting TRBD1. V lost 4 bases, J lost 8 bases, and 10 bases stayed unmatched. CDR1 and CDR2 from the germline V gene are SGHRS and YFSETQ. The CDR3 runs to 15 residues. The CDR3 loop is CASSPEGRGHEKLFF. DNA of the CDR3: TGCGCCAGCAGCCCGGAGGGCAGGGGGCACGAAAAACTGTTTTTT.

The rearrangement links TRBV3-1 (or the pseudogene TRBV3-2) to TRBJ2-3, with 9 bases aligning to TRBD2. V trimming: 0 bases; J trimming: 5 bases; junction bases outside the gene matches: 6. CDR1 is LGHDT, CDR2 YNNKEL, per germline (reference sequence). The CDR3 extends over 16 amino acids. The CDR3 coding sequence is TGTGCCAGCAGCCAAGATATTAGCGGGGGAGTAGATACGCAGTATTTT. Translation: CASSQDISGGVDTQYF.

The CDR3 region has the DNA TGTGCCAGTAGTATGGCACAGGGGGTTACTGAAGCTTTCTTT. Translated: CASSMAQGVTEAFF. The genes are TRBV19 and TRBJ1-1; 8 bases are a match to TRBD1. V gave up 3 bases and J gave up 5 bases; unmatched junction bases: 5. Germline CDR1 reads LNHDA; CDR2 reads SQIVND (reference sequence). The CDR3 sequence is 14 residues long.

This chain joins TRBV29-1 and TRBJ1-2; 7 bases fit TRBD1. The V gene's germline CDR1 is SQVTM and CDR2 ANQGSEA. The trim removed 1 base at V and 4 bases at J, leaving 21 bases unmatched. The CDR3 has 19 amino acids. CDR3 DNA: TGCAGCGTTGAAGCAATTGTCGTTAGAGACAGGGTTTTAAGCTATGGCTACACCTTC. Encoded protein: CSVEAIVVRDRVLSYGYTF.